The 27 T cell receptor beta chains below come from one sample, sequenced in a study of CD8 T cells in ankylosing spondylitis. General study findings and limits: In ankylosing spondylitis blood, a motif of seven to nine highly homologous TCR beta variants appeared characteristic.

Their cognate antigens are unknown. Using its own MiXCR run on the 5' RACE reads, TCRdb lists one record per CDR3 protein. The sample records about 800,000 distinct CDR3 sequences, about an eighth being singletons. Sequenced: blood, either unsorted or a sorted T cell fraction (not recorded which). These receptors were collected from a male donor with ankylosing spondylitis.

This clonotype has only a few counts. This sequence joins TRBV20-1 and TRBJ2-1; possible D gene TRBD2, 7 bases. Germline V gives CDR1 DFQATT, CDR2 SNEGSKA (reference sequence). The CDR3 is made up of 15 amino acids. The CDR3 spells CSAEGGGLSYNEQFF. The CDR3 DNA is TGCAGCGCCGAGGGCGGGGGCCTCTCCTACAATGAGCAGTTCTTC.

Many counts were recorded for this clonotype. The chain has TRBV20-1 and TRBJ2-1, with 7 bases matching TRBD1. CDR1 and CDR2 from the germline V gene are DFQATT and SNEGSKA (reference sequence). V lost 7 bases, J lost 2 bases, and 5 bases stayed unmatched. This CDR3 contains 13 residues. CDR3 sequence: CSGRDSPYNEQFF. The CDR3 nucleotides are TGCAGTGGCCGGGACAGTCCCTACAATGAGCAGTTCTTC.

CDR3 DNA sequence: TGCGCCAGCAGTGAGCCGGGAGGCACGGGGGCCCAGTACTTC. Protein sequence: CASSEPGGTGAQYF. This chain links TRBV10-1 with TRBJ2-5; the match to TRBD2 covers 7 bases. The CDR3 totals 14 residues. Germline-derived CDR1 and CDR2 are WNHNN and SYGVQD (reference sequence). The junction had 9 bases not matched to a gene; V was cut back by 2 bases and J by 9 bases.

This clonotype was seen a handful of times. The V gene is TRBV7-2, the J gene TRBJ1-5; D call uncertain. CDR1 is SGHTA, CDR2 FQGNSA, per germline. The CDR3 is 15 amino acids. Trimming removed 4 bases at V and 6 bases at J, with 16 bases between. The CDR3 coding sequence is TGTGCCAGCAGCTCCCACGCTGGGCCGGGTCAGCCCCAGCATTTT. Its protein is CASSSHAGPGQPQHF.

This clonotype showed up many times. V gene TRBV12-3 or TRBV12-4 combines with J gene TRBJ1-5; D is perhaps TRBD1 (6 bases). V was trimmed by 4 bases and J by 1 base, leaving 17 bases between them. This CDR3 contains 17 residues. The CDR3 nucleotides are TGTGCCAGCAGTTCGGGGGCGGGTAGTATCAGCAATCAGCCCCAGCATTTT. Its protein product is CASSSGAGSISNQPQHF.

At least ten counts were recorded for this clonotype. The chain couples TRBV29-1 to TRBJ1-4; D is uncertain. CDR3 length equals 15 residues. Germline V CDR1 and CDR2: SQVTM, ANQGSEA. V gave up 1 base and J gave up 7 bases, with 16 bases separating them. CDR3 coding DNA: TGCAGCGTTGAAGCGGCAGGAGGTGTGAGTGAAAAACTGTTTTTT. The encoded protein is CSVEAAGGVSEKLFF. Using reference TRBV29-1 and TRBJ1-4 for the parts outside the CDR3, the full variable domain is SAVISQKPSRDICQRGTSLTIQCQVDSQVTMMFWYRQQPGQSLTLIATANQGSEATYESGFVIDKFPISRPNLTFSTLTVSNMSPEDSSIYLCSVEAAGGVSEKLFFGSGTQLSVL.

The gene calls are TRBV15 and TRBJ1-4; no reliable D call. This CDR3 comprises 14 residues. Trimming shortened V by 2 bases and J by 2 bases, and 6 bases separated the two germline ends. Germline V gene sequence: CDR1 LNHNV, CDR2 YYDKDF (reference sequence). CDR3 DNA sequence: TGTGCCACCAGCAGACAGGCGACTAATGAAAAACTGTTTTTT. Translated, it gives CATSRQATNEKLFF. The complete variable domain, with remaining parts taken from reference TRBV15 and TRBJ1-4, reads DAMVIQNPRYQVTQFGKPVTLSCSQTLNHNVMYWYQQKSSQAPKLLFHYYDKDFNNEADTPDNFQSRRPNTSFCFLDIRSPGLGDTAMYLCATSRQATNEKLFFGSGTQLSVL.

This clonotype was counted only a few times. The chain has TRBV20-1 and TRBJ2-7, with 9 bases matching TRBD2. J gave up 4 bases and V 6 bases, and 16 bases lay outside the gene matches. The germline V gene encodes CDR1 DFQATT and CDR2 SNEGSKA (reference sequence). The CDR3 loop spans 16 amino acids. CDR3 amino acids: CSAHTGDSGSMYEQYF. The CDR3 DNA follows: TGCAGTGCCCATACCGGGGATAGCGGGAGTATGTACGAGCAGTACTTC.

The chain uses TRBV6-5 and TRBJ1-1, with a possible D match to TRBD1 (6 bases). CDR1 and CDR2 from the germline V gene are MNHEY and SVGAGI. The V end lost 4 bases, the J end lost 7 bases, and 19 bases lay between the germline ends. The CDR3 runs 15 residues. CDR3 nucleotides: TGTGCCAGCAGTTTATTCGGACAGCCCTACGGTGAAGCTTTCTTT. Translating it yields CASSLFGQPYGEAFF.

This clonotype was observed a few times. The chain combines TRBV6-1 with TRBJ1-1; no clear D gene. Trimming took 7 bases from V and 4 from J, leaving 16 bases between them. Germline V gene data show CDR1 as MNHNS and CDR2 as SASEGT. The CDR3 covers 14 residues. CDR3 in DNA: TGTGCCAGCAAATACGCGGATAGGAGCACTGAAGCTTTCTTT. This sequence encodes CASKYADRSTEAFF.

This chain connects TRBV10-3 to TRBJ2-3; D gene uncertain. Germline lookup yields CDR1 ENHRY and CDR2 SYGVKD. The V end was cut by 9 bases, the J end by 2 bases, with 12 bases between. The CDR3 totals 13 residues. The CDR3 DNA reads TGTGCCATATCCAGGACCAACACAGATACGCAGTATTTT. This gives the protein CAISRTNTDTQYF.

The V and J genes are TRBV5-5 and TRBJ1-2; weak D call: TRBD1 (6 bases). Germline CDR1 SGHKS, CDR2 YYEKEE (reference sequence). The ends were cut back, 3 bases at V and 4 bases at J, with 13 bases in the middle. The CDR3 loop spans 14 amino acids. This CDR3 reads CASSSTGDFYGYTF. The CDR3 nucleotides read TGTGCCAGCAGCTCGACAGGAGATTTCTATGGCTACACCTTC.

The chain couples TRBV4-1 to TRBJ2-7; 10 bases are shared with TRBD2. In germline, CDR1 is MGHRA, CDR2 YSYEKL. This CDR3 is 15 amino acids long. V lost 4 bases and J lost 4; bases outside the gene matches: 7. This chain's CDR3 is CASSPHGSGRYEQYF. The DNA of the CDR3 is TGCGCCAGCAGCCCCCACGGTAGCGGGAGGTACGAGCAGTACTTC.

At least ten counts were recorded for this clonotype. Here the CDR3 reads CASSSAQGLEQFF. The CDR3 coding sequence is TGTGCCAGCAGTTCTGCACAGGGATTAGAGCAGTTCTTC. The chain recombines TRBV6-6 with TRBJ2-1; the D gene is possibly TRBD1 (6 bases). Trimming removed 4 bases from V and 10 bases from J, with 14 bases in between. The CDR3 length is 13 residues. Germline V gene sequence: CDR1 MNHNY, CDR2 SVGAGI (reference sequence).

This clonotype was seen only a few times. This chain joins TRBV6-1 and TRBJ1-5; TRBD1 matches at 10 bases. The ends lost 5 bases at V and 7 bases at J; junction bases unmatched: 8. From germline, CDR1 is MNHNS and CDR2 SASEGT. CDR3 size: 15 residues. DNA for the CDR3: TGTGCCAGCAGTCAAGGGACAGGGGTGGACCAGCCCCAGCATTTT. Its translation is CASSQGTGVDQPQHF.

The rearrangement joins TRBV20-1 to TRBJ2-3; the D gene could be TRBD1 or TRBD2 (6 bases each). This CDR3 has 14 residues. Germline V CDR1 and CDR2: DFQATT, SNEGSKA (reference sequence). V dropped 5 bases and J dropped 4 bases, with 16 bases sitting between them. CDR3 bases: TGCAGTGCTCCTAGGAGGGGGGCGGCAGATACGCAGTATTTT. This sequence encodes CSAPRRGAADTQYF.

This clonotype has at least ten counts. The rearrangement links TRBV28 to TRBJ2-7; D not resolved. Germline lookup yields CDR1 MDHEN and CDR2 SYDVKM. V shed 3 bases and J shed 5 bases, with 8 bases lying between them. This CDR3 is 12 amino acids long. The CDR3: CASSFGVNEQYF. CDR3 sequence (DNA): TGTGCCAGCAGTTTTGGGGTTAACGAGCAGTACTTC. The complete variable domain, with remaining parts taken from reference TRBV28 and TRBJ2-7, reads DVKVTQSSRYLVKRTGEKVFLECVQDMDHENMFWYRQDPGLGLRLIYFSYDVKMKEKGDIPEGYSVSREKKERFSLILESASTNQTSMYLCASSFGVNEQYFGPGTRLTVT.

CDR3 coding DNA: TGTGCCAGCAAGAAACCTACAGGGAACTCTGGAAACACCATATATTTT. Protein product: CASKKPTGNSGNTIYF. V is TRBV6-2 or TRBV6-3 and J is TRBJ1-3, with D possibly TRBD1 on 6 matching bases. V dropped 7 bases and J dropped 0 bases, with 16 bases sitting between them. CDR1 is MNHEY, CDR2 SVGEGT, per germline. This CDR3 is 16 amino acids long.

The genes are TRBV10-1 and TRBJ2-3, with TRBD2 as a possible D gene (5 bases). The CDR3 covers 14 residues. Germline CDR1 is WNHNN and CDR2 is SYGVQD (reference sequence). V was cut by 3 bases and J by 3 bases, with 10 bases left in between. The CDR3 protein is CASSDPGITDTQYF. The CDR3 bases are TGCGCCAGCAGTGATCCGGGAATAACAGATACGCAGTATTTT.

The chain recombines TRBV19 with TRBJ2-1; D is tentatively TRBD1 or TRBD2 (5 bases each). CDR3 length: 17 amino acids. Between the trimmed V and J ends, which lost 2 bases and 7 bases, there was a span of 21 bases. CDR1 LNHDA and CDR2 SQIVND come from the germline V gene (reference sequence). CDR3 in DNA: TGTGCCAGTAGTATAAGAACGGGACGGCAGGTTCGTAATGAGCAGTTCTTC. The encoded protein is CASSIRTGRQVRNEQFF.

This clonotype was seen only a few times. V and J are TRBV20-1 and TRBJ2-7; tentatively, D is TRBD1 (8 bases). The CDR3 spans 15 residues. Germline lookup yields CDR1 DFQATT and CDR2 SNEGSKA (reference sequence). V was trimmed by 0 bases and J by 6 bases, leaving 18 bases between them. The CDR3 DNA is TGCAGTGCTAGAGATTCCGAACAGGGGGAGGGCGAGCAGTACTTC. As protein: CSARDSEQGEGEQYF.

The chain uses TRBV29-1 and TRBJ2-7; 8 nucleotides match TRBD1. Germline V lookup: CDR1 SQVTM, CDR2 ANQGSEA. J gave up 0 bases and V 6 bases, and 7 bases lay outside the gene matches. The CDR3 extends over 14 amino acids. CDR3 sequence reads: CSVSGQALSYEQYF. The CDR3 DNA sequence: TGCAGCGTATCGGGACAGGCCCTCTCCTACGAGCAGTACTTC.

The V gene is TRBV7-2, the J gene TRBJ2-1; TRBD2 agrees at 8 bases. CDR3 length equals 15 residues. V shed 2 bases, J shed 6 bases, and the junction held 6 bases outside the gene matches. In germline, CDR1 is SGHTA, CDR2 FQGNSA. This CDR3 is CASSLRAGEGNEQFF. The CDR3, as DNA: TGTGCCAGCAGCTTACGAGCGGGGGAGGGCAATGAGCAGTTCTTC.

This clonotype was counted only a few times. V and J are TRBV5-1 and TRBJ1-1; 7 nucleotides align to TRBD1. Unmatched junction bases numbered 9, after V lost 1 base and J lost 6 bases. CDR3 length: 15 residues. CDR1 is SGHRS, CDR2 YFSETQ, per germline. The CDR3, as DNA: TGCGCCAGCAGCTTGCAGGGGGGGATCAGCGCTGAAGCTTTCTTT. It encodes CASSLQGGISAEAFF.

This clonotype was seen only a few times. The chain carries TRBV9 and TRBJ1-3; TRBD1 is a possible D gene (6 bases). V shed 3 bases and J shed 2 bases, with 12 bases lying between them. This CDR3 is 15 amino acids long. Germline V lookup: CDR1 SGDLS, CDR2 YYNGEE. CDR3 amino acids: CASSAVGTPGNTIYF. The CDR3, as DNA: TGTGCCAGCAGCGCAGTGGGGACACCTGGAAACACCATATATTTT.

This clonotype turned up a few times. This chain uses TRBV6-5 with TRBJ2-5, with D perhaps TRBD1 (6 bases). The V gene's germline CDR1 is MNHEY and CDR2 SVGAGI. There are 15 residues in the CDR3. Trimming stripped 0 bases from V and 4 bases from J, with 12 bases between. CDR3 in amino acids: CASSYSAGETETQYF. CDR3 DNA: TGTGCCAGCAGTTACTCGGCAGGGGAAACAGAGACCCAGTACTTC.

This clonotype was picked up many times. The chain joins TRBV20-1 to TRBJ2-5; 7 bases match TRBD2. The CDR3 totals 14 residues. Germline assignment: CDR1 DFQATT and CDR2 SNEGSKA (reference sequence). J lost 0 bases, V lost 5 bases, and 6 bases had no gene match. CDR3 DNA sequence: TGCAGTGCTCCCGCGGGAGTGTACCAAGAGACCCAGTACTTC. This codes for CSAPAGVYQETQYF.